This T cell receptor (beta chain) was captured by sequencing in a study of blood T cell repertoires in COVID-19. The CDR3 length is 14 residues. Trimming at V came to 4 bases and at J to 10 bases, leaving 9 bases not matched to a gene. CDR1 and CDR2 from the germline V gene are LGHNA and YSLEER. Using immunoSEQ multiplex PCR, the repertoire was profiled, and TCRdb retains in-frame clones only, with some absent. The data contain under 80,000 clones, roughly 90% of them seen just once; the ten biggest clones take up over 5.5%. The TCR was taken from a human donor in a cohort sampled during active COVID-19. Material: peripheral blood. The chain uses TRBV4-3 and TRBJ2-1; 8 positions agree with TRBD2. CDR3 bases: TGCGCCAGCAGCCCCCTGGCGGGGGGCGGAGAGCAGTTCTTC. Protein sequence: CASSPLAGGGEQFF.